The clone carrying this TCR beta chain has a handful of counts. The antigen remains undetermined. The CDR3 has 15 amino acids. The V and J ends lost 4 bases and 7 bases, in that order; junction bases with no gene match: 12. Germline lookup yields CDR1 MNHEY and CDR2 SVGEGT. One entry per CDR3 protein, called by TCRdb with MiXCR from the RT-PCR reads. The sample includes 280,000 or so distinct CDR3 sequences, just over 20% of them seen just once. This sample was included in a study of response to subunit inactivated influenza vaccine. Notes on the study in general: Authors suggested seasonal influenza vaccinations each recruit few new T cells.

This clonotype was obtained from a man aged 45 to 75 who received an inactivated influenza vaccine. The sample consisted of PBMCs from blood, taken about 20 months after vaccination. This rearrangement joins TRBV6-2 or TRBV6-3 to TRBJ1-2; 7 bases are shared with TRBD1. CDR3 coding DNA: TGTGCCAGCAGTTTGCCAGGGGGTCCGGATGTTGGCTACACCTTC. It codes for CASSLPGGPDVGYTF.